This TCR beta chain was captured in a study of neurological immune-mediated disorders (dated by TCRdb to the late 2010s). As for the study more broadly: Among the 34 multiple sclerosis patients, relapsing-remitting MS was present in some 30 and secondary progressive MS was present in 3. Peripheral blood TCR-beta repertoires from HTLV-I-associated myelopathy (HAM/TSP) patients, multiple sclerosis patients and healthy controls were compared by UMI-based sequencing. The approximately 110 TCR-beta libraries included longitudinal samples, technical triplicates and paired sorted CD4+ and CD8+ T-cell subsets alongside PBMC samples. The cohort was made up of 60 to 75 subjects, consisting of 14 HAM/TSP patients, about 34 multiple sclerosis patients and 20 healthy controls.

cDNA was synthesized by template-switch 5'RACE using a primer carrying a 10-nucleotide random unique molecular identifier by which each TCR transcript was tagged. Every sequencing run yielded over 160 million TCR-beta sequences covering 15-18 subjects. Total RNA was extracted with the RNeasy kit. TCR-beta VDJ regions were amplified with primers for the TCR constant region and the 5'RACE anchor, using the KAPA Real-time Library Amplification kit. Sample indexes and Illumina adaptors were added in a first PCR, after which library yield was increased in a second PCR. After purification with Ampure beads, the TCR product of roughly 650 bp was size-selected on a 2% E-gel SizeSelection system. Before pooling, library quality was checked on a Bioanalyzer, concentration was measured with Qubit, and libraries were quantified with the Kapa Library Quantification kit. Paired-end 2 x 150 bp sequencing of the libraries was performed on an Illumina HiSeq 2500. To increase sequence diversity, roughly 24-31% phiX was spiked into each library pool. The study's own analysis went as follows. The quality-filtered reads were processed with the UMI-based MiGEC pipeline, whose error correction step removed more than 75% of the raw TCR sequences. VDJ genes were aligned to IMGT germline references, and clonotypes were defined by unique CDR3 amino acid sequence plus V-J genes. Clonal expansion, Shannon diversity and CDR3 relatedness were evaluated with VDJtools (CalcPairwiseDistances, ClusterSamples), while phylogenetic trees were built in CLCbio workbench. Clones with at least 8 unique UMIs were defined as expanded, with this threshold being based on coefficient-of-variation modelling across technical triplicates. TCRdb redid the processing of the public reads, applying fastp at Q25 and MiXCR, and retained in-frame beta chains. Records with the same CDR3 protein are collapsed into one entry carrying the most frequent genes and DNA. None of the V and J calls come from the authors' own analysis; TCRdb made them. This sample gives about 82,000 distinct CDR3 sequences in total; just over 2.5% of them show up just once. About 1.1% of the sample is in the top ten clones.

For the unsorted PBMC libraries, 2 million PBMCs were stored in RNAlater at -80 degrees C until RNA extraction and were used to generate the libraries. The multiple sclerosis patients were enrolled in a US clinical protocol that evaluated disease progression with magnetic resonance imaging. PBMCs were separated from peripheral blood using Ficoll-Hypaque density gradient centrifugation and then cryopreserved in liquid nitrogen. Results and caveats for the whole study, not just this receptor: Across subjects, expanded clones never shared an identical CDR3 amino acid sequence, which suggests that the TCR-beta repertoires in every group were private. The highest TCR clonal expansion was observed in HAM/TSP patients, whereas the lowest was observed in MS patients, even when compared with healthy controls. In phylogenetic analysis, the repertoires of 18 of 34 MS patients grouped into a cluster of related CDR3 sequences, which suggests a possible signature at the repertoire level. The MS cluster was not associated with any clinical or MRI features, and the authors stated that larger cohorts are needed.

This clonotype was picked up many times. Its binding antigen is unknown. Nothing much larger sits one base from this clone, and base qualities are not available. The TCR was taken from a woman in her thirties with multiple sclerosis. The specimen sequenced was PBMCs.

The DNA reads TGTGCCAGTAGGAGACAGGGGGCCGAGCAGTACTTC. It translates to CASRRQGAEQYF. The chain uses TRBV19 and TRBJ2-7, with TRBD1 matching 10 junction bases. V is trimmed back by 6 bases and J by 6 bases, and the junction contains 2 bases that no gene match accounts for. The CDR3 holds 12 amino acids from the cysteine to the phenylalanine. CDR3 DNA only is kept here, 36 bases in frame from base 1. Reading the germline V gene (reference sequence) gives CDR1 LNHDA and CDR2 SQIVND.